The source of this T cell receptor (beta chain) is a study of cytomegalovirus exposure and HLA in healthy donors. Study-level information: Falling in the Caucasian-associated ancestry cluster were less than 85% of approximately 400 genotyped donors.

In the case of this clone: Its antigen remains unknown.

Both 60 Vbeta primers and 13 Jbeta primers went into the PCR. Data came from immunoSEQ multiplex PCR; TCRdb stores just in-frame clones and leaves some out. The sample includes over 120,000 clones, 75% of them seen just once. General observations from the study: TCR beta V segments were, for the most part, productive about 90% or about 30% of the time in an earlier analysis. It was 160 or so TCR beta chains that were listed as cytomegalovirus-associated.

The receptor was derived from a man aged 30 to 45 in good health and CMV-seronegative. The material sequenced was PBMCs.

The CDR3: CASSFMAGMNYGYTF. The CDR3 DNA sequence: TGTGCCAGCAGCTTTATGGCAGGGATGAACTATGGCTACACCTTC. The rearrangement uses TRBV5-8 and TRBJ1-2; perhaps TRBD1 as D (5 bases). Germline assignment: CDR1 SGHTS and CDR2 YDEGEE. Trimming left V 2 bases short and J 2 bases short, with 13 bases between. The CDR3 consists of 15 residues.